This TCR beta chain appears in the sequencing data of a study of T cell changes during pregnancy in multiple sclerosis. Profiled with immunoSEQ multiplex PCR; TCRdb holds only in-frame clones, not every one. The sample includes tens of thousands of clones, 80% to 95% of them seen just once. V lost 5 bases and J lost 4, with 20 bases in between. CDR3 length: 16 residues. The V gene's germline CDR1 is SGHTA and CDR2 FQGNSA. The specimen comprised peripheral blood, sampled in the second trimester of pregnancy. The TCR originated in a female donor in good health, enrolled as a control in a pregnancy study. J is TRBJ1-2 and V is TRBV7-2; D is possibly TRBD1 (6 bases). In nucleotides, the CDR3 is TGTGCCAGCAGCGAGGGGACACTCGTGAATGCCTATGGCTACACCTTC. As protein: CASSEGTLVNAYGYTF.